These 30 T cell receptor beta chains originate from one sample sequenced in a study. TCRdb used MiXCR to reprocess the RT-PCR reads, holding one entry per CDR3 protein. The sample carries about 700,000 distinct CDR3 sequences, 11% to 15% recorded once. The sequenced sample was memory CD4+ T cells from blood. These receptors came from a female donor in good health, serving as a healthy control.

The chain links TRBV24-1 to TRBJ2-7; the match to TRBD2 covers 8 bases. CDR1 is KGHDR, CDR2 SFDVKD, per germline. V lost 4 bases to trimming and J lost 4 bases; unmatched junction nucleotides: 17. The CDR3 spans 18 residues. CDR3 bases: TGTGCCACCAGTGACCTCCGGCTAGCGGGTCGTTTGGTTTACGAGCAGTACTTC. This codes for CATSDLRLAGRLVYEQYF.

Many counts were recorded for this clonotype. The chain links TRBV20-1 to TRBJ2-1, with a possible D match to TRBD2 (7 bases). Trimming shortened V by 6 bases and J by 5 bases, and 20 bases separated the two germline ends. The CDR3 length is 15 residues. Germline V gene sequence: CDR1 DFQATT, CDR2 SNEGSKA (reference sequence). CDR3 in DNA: TGCAGTGCGGCCGGGGGCGGGAGTATCCACAATGAGCAGTTCTTC. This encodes CSAAGGGSIHNEQFF.

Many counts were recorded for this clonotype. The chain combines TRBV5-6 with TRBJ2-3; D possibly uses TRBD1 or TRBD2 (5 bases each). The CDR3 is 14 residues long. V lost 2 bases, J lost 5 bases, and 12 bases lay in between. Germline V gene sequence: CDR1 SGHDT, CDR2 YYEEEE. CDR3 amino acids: CASSFQGPVDTQYF. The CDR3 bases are TGTGCCAGCAGCTTCCAGGGACCGGTAGATACGCAGTATTTT.

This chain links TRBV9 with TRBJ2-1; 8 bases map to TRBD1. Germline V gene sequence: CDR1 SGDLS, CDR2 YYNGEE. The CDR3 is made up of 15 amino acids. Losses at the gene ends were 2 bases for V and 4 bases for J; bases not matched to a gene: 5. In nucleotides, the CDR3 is TGTGCCAGCAGCGTCGACAGGGGAATGTACAATGAGCAGTTCTTC. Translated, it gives CASSVDRGMYNEQFF.

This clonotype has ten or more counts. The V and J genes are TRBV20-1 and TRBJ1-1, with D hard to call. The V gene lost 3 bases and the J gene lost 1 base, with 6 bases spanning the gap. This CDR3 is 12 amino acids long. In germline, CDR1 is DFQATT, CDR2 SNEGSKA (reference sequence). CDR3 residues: CSASRENTEAFF. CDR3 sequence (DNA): TGCAGTGCTAGTAGGGAGAACACTGAAGCTTTCTTT.

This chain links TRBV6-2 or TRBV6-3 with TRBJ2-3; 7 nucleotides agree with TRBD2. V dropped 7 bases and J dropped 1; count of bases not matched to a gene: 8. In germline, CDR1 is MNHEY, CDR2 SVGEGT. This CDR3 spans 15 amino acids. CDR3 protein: CASTPGGLGTDTQYF. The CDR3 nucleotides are TGTGCCAGCACCCCGGGGGGTCTCGGCACAGATACGCAGTATTTT.

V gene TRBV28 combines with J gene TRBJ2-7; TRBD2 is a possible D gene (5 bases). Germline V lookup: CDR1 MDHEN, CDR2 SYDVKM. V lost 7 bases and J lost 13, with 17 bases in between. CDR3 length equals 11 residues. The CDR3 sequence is CASMSIRGSYF. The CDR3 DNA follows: TGTGCCAGCATGTCTATCCGGGGTTCATACTTC.

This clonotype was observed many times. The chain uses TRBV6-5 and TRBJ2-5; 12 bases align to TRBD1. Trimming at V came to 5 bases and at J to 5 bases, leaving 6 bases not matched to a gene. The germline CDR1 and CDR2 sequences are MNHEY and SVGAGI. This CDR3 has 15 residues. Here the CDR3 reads CASSPGTGGWETQYF. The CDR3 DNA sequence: TGTGCCAGCAGTCCCGGGACAGGGGGCTGGGAGACCCAGTACTTC.

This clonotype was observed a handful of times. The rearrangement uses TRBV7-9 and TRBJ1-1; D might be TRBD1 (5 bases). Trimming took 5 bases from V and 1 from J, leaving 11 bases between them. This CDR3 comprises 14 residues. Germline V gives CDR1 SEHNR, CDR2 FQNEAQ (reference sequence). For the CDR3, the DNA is TGTGCCAGCAGCCGGGGGGAATCGAACACTGAAGCTTTCTTT. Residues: CASSRGESNTEAFF.

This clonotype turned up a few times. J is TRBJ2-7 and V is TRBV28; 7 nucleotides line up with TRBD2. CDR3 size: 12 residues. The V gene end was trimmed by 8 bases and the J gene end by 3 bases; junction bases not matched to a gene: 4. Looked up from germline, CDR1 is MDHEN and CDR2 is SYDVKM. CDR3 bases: TGTGCCAGCGGGGAGGGCGACTACGAGCAGTACTTC. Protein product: CASGEGDYEQYF. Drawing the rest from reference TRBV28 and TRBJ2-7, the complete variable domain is DVKVTQSSRYLVKRTGEKVFLECVQDMDHENMFWYRQDPGLGLRLIYFSYDVKMKEKGDIPEGYSVSREKKERFSLILESASTNQTSMYLCASGEGDYEQYFGPGTRLTVT.

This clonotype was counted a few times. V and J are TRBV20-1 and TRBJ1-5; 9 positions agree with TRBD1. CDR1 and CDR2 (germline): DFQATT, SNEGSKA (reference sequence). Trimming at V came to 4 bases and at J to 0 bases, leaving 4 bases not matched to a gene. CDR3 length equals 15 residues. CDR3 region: CSANGQGISNQPQHF. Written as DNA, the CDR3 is TGCAGTGCTAACGGACAGGGGATTAGCAATCAGCCCCAGCATTTT.

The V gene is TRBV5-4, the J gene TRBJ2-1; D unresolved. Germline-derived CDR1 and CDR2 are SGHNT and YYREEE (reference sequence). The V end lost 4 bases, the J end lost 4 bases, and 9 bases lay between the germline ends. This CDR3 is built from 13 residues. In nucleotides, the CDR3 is TGTGCCAGCAGCCGGTTTGATTACAATGAGCAGTTCTTC. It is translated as CASSRFDYNEQFF.

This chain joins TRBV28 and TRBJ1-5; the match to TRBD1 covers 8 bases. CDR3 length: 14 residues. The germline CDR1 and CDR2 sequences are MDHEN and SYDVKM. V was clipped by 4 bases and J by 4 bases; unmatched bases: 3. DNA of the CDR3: TGTGCCAGCAGTTCGGACAGGGATAATCAGCCCCAGCATTTT. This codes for CASSSDRDNQPQHF.

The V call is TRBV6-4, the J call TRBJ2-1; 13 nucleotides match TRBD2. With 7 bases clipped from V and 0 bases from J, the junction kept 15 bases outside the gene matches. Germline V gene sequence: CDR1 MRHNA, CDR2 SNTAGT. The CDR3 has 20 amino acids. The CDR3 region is CASNCFGTSGTPSSYNEQFF. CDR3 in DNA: TGTGCCAGCAACTGCTTTGGGACTAGCGGGACTCCAAGCTCCTACAATGAGCAGTTCTTC.

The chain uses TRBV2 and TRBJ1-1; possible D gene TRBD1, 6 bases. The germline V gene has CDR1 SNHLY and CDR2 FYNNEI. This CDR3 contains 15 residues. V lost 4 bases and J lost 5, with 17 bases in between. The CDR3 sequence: CASSGGPRGSTEAFF. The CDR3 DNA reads TGTGCCAGCAGTGGGGGCCCCAGGGGAAGTACTGAAGCTTTCTTT.

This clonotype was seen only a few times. The chain's CDR3 is CASSERSGGGYEQYF. The CDR3 DNA reads as TGTGCCAGCAGCGAAAGATCCGGGGGTGGCTACGAGCAGTACTTC. The rearrangement joins TRBV7-3 to TRBJ2-7, with a tentative D call TRBD2 (6 bases). Between the trimmed V and J ends, which lost 5 bases and 3 bases, there was a span of 17 bases. This CDR3 comprises 15 residues. Germline V CDR1 and CDR2: SGHTA, FQGTGA.

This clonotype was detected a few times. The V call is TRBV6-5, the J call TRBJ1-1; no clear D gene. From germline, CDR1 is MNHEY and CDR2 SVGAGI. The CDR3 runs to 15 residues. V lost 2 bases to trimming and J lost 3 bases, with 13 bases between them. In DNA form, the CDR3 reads TGTGCCAGCAGTTACGTGGGGTTTGCTGACACTGAAGCTTTCTTT. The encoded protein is CASSYVGFADTEAFF.

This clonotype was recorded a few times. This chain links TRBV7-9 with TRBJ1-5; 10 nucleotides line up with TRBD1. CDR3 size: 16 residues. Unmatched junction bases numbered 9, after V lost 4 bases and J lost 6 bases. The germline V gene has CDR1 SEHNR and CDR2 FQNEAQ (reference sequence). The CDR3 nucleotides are TGTGCCAGCAGCTACCAAGACAGGGGGCGCGGTCAGCCCCAGCATTTT. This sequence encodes CASSYQDRGRGQPQHF.

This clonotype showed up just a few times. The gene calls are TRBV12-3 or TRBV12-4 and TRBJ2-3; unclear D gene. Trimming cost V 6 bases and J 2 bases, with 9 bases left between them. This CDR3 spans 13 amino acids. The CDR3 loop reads CASSHGYTDTQYF. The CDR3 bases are TGTGCCAGCAGCCATGGGTACACAGATACGCAGTATTTT.

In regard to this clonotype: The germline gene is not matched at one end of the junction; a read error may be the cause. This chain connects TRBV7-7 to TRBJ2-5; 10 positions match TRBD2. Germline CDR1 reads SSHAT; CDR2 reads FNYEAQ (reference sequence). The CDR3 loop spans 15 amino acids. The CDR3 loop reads CASSLGPSGSETQYF. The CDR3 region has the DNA TGTGCTAGCAGCTTGGGTCCTAGCGGGAGTGAGACCCAGTACTTC.

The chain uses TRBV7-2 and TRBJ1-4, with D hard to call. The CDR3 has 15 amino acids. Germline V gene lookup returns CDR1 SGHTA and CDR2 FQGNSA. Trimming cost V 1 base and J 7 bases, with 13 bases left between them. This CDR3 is CASSLGRDSIEKLFF. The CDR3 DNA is TGTGCCAGCAGCTTAGGACGCGATTCAATTGAAAAACTGTTTTTT.

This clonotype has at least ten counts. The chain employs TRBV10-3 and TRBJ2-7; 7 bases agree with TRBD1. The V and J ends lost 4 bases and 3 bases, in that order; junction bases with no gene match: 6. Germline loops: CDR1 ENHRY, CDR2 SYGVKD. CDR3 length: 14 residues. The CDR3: CAISGDRDNYEQYF. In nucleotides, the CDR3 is TGTGCCATCAGTGGGGACAGAGATAACTACGAGCAGTACTTC.

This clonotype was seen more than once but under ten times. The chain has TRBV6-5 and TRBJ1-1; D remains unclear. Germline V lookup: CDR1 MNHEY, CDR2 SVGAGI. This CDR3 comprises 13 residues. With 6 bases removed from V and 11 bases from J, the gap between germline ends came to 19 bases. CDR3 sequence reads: CASRRPGGREAFF. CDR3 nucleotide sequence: TGTGCCAGCAGGCGACCGGGAGGGCGGGAGGCTTTCTTT.

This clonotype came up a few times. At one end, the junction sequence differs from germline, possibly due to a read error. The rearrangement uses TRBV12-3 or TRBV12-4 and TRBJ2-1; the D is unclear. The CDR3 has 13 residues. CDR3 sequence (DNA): TGTGCCAGCAGTTTAGCGCAATACAGTGAGCAGTTCTTC. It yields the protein CASSLAQYSEQFF.

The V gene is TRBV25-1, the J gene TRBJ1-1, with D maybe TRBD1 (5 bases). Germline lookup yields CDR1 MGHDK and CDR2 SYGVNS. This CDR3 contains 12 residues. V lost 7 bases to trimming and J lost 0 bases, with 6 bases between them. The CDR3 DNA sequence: TGTGCCAGCAAGGGGATGAACACTGAAGCTTTCTTT. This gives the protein CASKGMNTEAFF.

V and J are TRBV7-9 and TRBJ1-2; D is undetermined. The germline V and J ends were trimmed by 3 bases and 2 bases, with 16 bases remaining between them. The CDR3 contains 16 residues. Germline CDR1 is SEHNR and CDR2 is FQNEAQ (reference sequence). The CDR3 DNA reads TGTGCCAGCAGCTTTTTAGCCCCCGGTGGGAACTATGGCTACACCTTC. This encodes CASSFLAPGGNYGYTF.

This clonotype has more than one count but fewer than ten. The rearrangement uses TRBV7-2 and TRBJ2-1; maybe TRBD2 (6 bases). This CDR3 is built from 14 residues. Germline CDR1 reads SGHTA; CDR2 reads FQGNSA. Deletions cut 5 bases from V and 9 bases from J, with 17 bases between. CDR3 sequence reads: CASSLGPGVSEQFF. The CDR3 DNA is TGTGCCAGCAGCCTCGGGCCGGGGGTCTCTGAGCAGTTCTTC.

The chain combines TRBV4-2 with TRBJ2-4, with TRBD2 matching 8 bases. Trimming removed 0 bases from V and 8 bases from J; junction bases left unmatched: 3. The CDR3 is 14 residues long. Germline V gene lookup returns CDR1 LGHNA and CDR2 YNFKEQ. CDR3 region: CASSQDGGGYIQYF. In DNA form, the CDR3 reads TGTGCCAGCAGCCAAGACGGCGGGGGGTACATTCAGTACTTC.

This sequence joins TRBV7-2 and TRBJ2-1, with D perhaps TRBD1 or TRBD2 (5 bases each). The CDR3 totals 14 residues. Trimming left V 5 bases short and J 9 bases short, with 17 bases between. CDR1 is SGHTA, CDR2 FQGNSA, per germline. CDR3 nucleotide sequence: TGTGCCAGCAGCCCCCAACTAGTTGGGGGTGAGCAGTTCTTC. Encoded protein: CASSPQLVGGEQFF.

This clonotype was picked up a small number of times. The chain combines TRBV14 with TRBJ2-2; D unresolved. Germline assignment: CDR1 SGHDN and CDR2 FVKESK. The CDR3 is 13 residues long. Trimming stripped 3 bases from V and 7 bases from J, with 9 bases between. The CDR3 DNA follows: TGTGCCAGCAGCCAGGCATGGGGCGGGGAGCTGTTTTTT. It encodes CASSQAWGGELFF.